The 27 T cell receptor beta chains below come from one sample, sequenced in a study of blood T cell repertoires in COVID-19. The data were produced by immunoSEQ multiplex PCR, yet TCRdb's version contains in-frame clones alone and is incomplete. The sample shows about 97,000 clones, around nine tenths of them seen only once. Sequenced: peripheral blood. These receptors originate from a human donor in a cohort sampled during active COVID-19.

The chain joins TRBV27 to TRBJ2-6; TRBD1 is a possible D gene (6 bases). The CDR3 spans 17 residues. Germline lookup yields CDR1 MNHEY and CDR2 SMNVEV (reference sequence). V was pared by 3 bases and J by 0 bases, with 12 bases between. CDR3 coding DNA: TGTGCCAGCAGTTTCCTAGACAGGCCCTCTGGGGCCAACGTCCTGACTTTC. It yields the protein CASSFLDRPSGANVLTF.

The chain uses TRBV5-5 and TRBJ1-6; a possible D gene is TRBD1 (5 bases). V gave up 6 bases and J gave up 7 bases, with 17 bases separating them. Per germline, CDR1 SGHKS and CDR2 YYEKEE (reference sequence). The CDR3 runs to 15 residues. CDR3 region: CASTEAGQLNSPLHF. The CDR3 DNA follows: TGTGCCAGCACCGAGGCGGGGCAGTTAAATTCACCCCTCCACTTT.

V and J are TRBV7-2 and TRBJ1-1; D ambiguous. The CDR3 extends over 11 amino acids. V was trimmed by 5 bases and J by 5 bases, leaving 6 bases between them. Germline CDR1 reads SGHTA; CDR2 reads FQGNSA. The CDR3 DNA reads TGTGCCAGCAGCCAGAGGACTGAAGCTTTCTTT. Translating it yields CASSQRTEAFF.

This chain uses TRBV7-6 with TRBJ2-1, with 8 bases that match TRBD2. The V gene's germline CDR1 is SGHVS and CDR2 FNYEAQ. The junction had 4 bases not matched to a gene; V was cut back by 3 bases and J by 6 bases. CDR3 length equals 14 residues. CDR3 sequence: CASSFSGNSNEQFF. The CDR3 nucleotides read TGTGCCAGCAGCTTTAGCGGGAACTCCAATGAGCAGTTCTTC.

V gene TRBV7-9 combines with J gene TRBJ2-7; TRBD2 matches at 14 bases. The CDR3 has 15 amino acids. Trimming cost V 5 bases and J 5 bases; bases outside gene matches: 5. In germline, CDR1 is SEHNR, CDR2 FQNEAQ (reference sequence). This CDR3 reads CASSPPGLAGDEQYF. The CDR3 coding sequence is TGTGCCAGCAGCCCACCGGGACTAGCGGGAGACGAGCAGTACTTC. The whole variable domain, remainder taken from reference TRBV7-9 and TRBJ2-7, is DTGVSQNPRHKITKRGQNVTFRCDPISEHNRLYWYRQTLGQGPEFLTYFQNEAQLEKSRLLSDRFSAERPKGSFSTLEIQRTEQGDSAMYLCASSPPGLAGDEQYFGPGTRLTVT.

The chain is built from TRBV3-1 (or the pseudogene TRBV3-2) and TRBJ1-3; D unresolved. CDR3 length equals 14 residues. Trimming removed 4 bases at V and 0 bases at J, with 7 bases between. Per the germline V gene, CDR1 is LGHDT and CDR2 is YNNKEL (reference sequence). The CDR3 loop reads CASSPGDSGNTIYF. The CDR3 region has the DNA TGTGCCAGCAGCCCGGGAGACTCTGGAAACACCATATATTTT.

As DNA, the CDR3 is TGTGCCAGCAGCGTGGGGCCTACCCGAGCCAAAAACATTCAGTACTTC. It yields the protein CASSVGPTRAKNIQYF. V usage is TRBV9 and J usage is TRBJ2-4, with D possibly TRBD1 on 5 matching bases. Germline CDR1 is SGDLS and CDR2 is YYNGEE. V gave up 2 bases and J gave up 0 bases, with 12 bases separating them. CDR3 size: 16 residues.

The rearrangement joins TRBV28 to TRBJ1-2, with D possibly matching TRBD1 (5 bases). Trimming took 2 bases from V and 8 from J, leaving 15 bases between them. Germline-derived CDR1 and CDR2 are MDHEN and SYDVKM. This CDR3 is 14 amino acids long. For the CDR3, the DNA is TGTGCCAGCAGTTTAGGAGGGGCAGAGTGGGGCTACACCTTC. As protein: CASSLGGAEWGYTF.

The rearrangement joins TRBV29-1 to TRBJ2-7, with D possibly being TRBD2 (5 bases). The length of the CDR3 is 12 residues. Looked up from germline, CDR1 is SQVTM and CDR2 is ANQGSEA. V lost 4 bases to trimming and J lost 6 bases, with 13 bases between them. The CDR3 loop is CSVGETNGEQYF. As DNA, the CDR3 is TGCAGCGTTGGGGAGACTAATGGCGAGCAGTACTTC.

The chain has TRBV13 and TRBJ2-1, with 8 bases matching TRBD2. The V segment lost 5 bases and the J segment 2 bases; nucleotides outside the gene matches: 5. Looked up from germline, CDR1 is PRHDT and CDR2 is FYEKMQ (reference sequence). The CDR3 has 15 amino acids. The CDR3 DNA reads TGTGCCAGCAGCAACGGGGGGGATCCCTACAATGAGCAGTTCTTC. It yields the protein CASSNGGDPYNEQFF.

The chain's CDR3 is CASSRSTGMNTEAFF. CDR3 coding DNA: TGCGCCAGCAGCCGATCCACAGGGATGAACACTGAAGCTTTCTTT. The genes are TRBV4-3 and TRBJ1-1; weak D call: TRBD1 (6 bases). Germline CDR1 and CDR2: LGHNA and YSLEER. V was clipped by 4 bases and J by 0 bases, with 12 bases between them. The CDR3 covers 15 residues.

The genes are TRBV19 and TRBJ1-6; tentatively, D is TRBD1 (6 bases). The CDR3 extends over 16 amino acids. Trimming removed 0 bases at V and 8 bases at J, with 14 bases between. The V gene's germline CDR1 is LNHDA and CDR2 SQIVND (reference sequence). The CDR3 is CASSIESGRGYSPLHF. DNA of the CDR3: TGTGCCAGTAGTATAGAGTCCGGCAGGGGATATTCACCCCTCCACTTT.

This clone was counted at least ten times. The J gene is TRBJ2-7, the V gene TRBV25-1, with 7 bases that match TRBD1. J lost 4 bases, V lost 4 bases, and 4 bases had no gene match. Germline V gene lookup returns CDR1 MGHDK and CDR2 SYGVNS. The CDR3 spans 13 residues. CDR3 amino acids: CASSGQGVYEQYF. CDR3 nucleotides: TGTGCCAGCAGTGGACAGGGTGTGTACGAGCAGTACTTC.

This sequence joins TRBV7-9 and TRBJ2-1, with 7 bases fitting TRBD2. V trimming: 5 bases; J trimming: 14 bases; junction bases outside the gene matches: 9. Germline CDR1 is SEHNR and CDR2 is FQNEAQ (reference sequence). There are 12 residues in the CDR3. Here the CDR3 reads CASSQTTGRKFF. In DNA, the CDR3 is TGTGCCAGCAGCCAAACTACCGGGAGGAAGTTCTTC.

The rearrangement links TRBV5-8 to TRBJ1-2; tentative D call: TRBD1 (5 bases). The V and J ends lost 4 bases and 2 bases respectively, with 15 bases between them. Looked up from germline, CDR1 is SGHTS and CDR2 is YDEGEE. The CDR3 extends over 15 amino acids. CDR3 nucleotide sequence: TGTGCCAGCAGCCCGAACCAGGACACCAACTATGGCTACACCTTC. This sequence encodes CASSPNQDTNYGYTF.

This chain links TRBV19 with TRBJ1-2; maybe TRBD1 (5 bases). CDR1 LNHDA and CDR2 SQIVND come from the germline V gene (reference sequence). The CDR3 length is 13 residues. V was trimmed by 7 bases and J by 7 bases, leaving 16 bases between them. CDR3 protein: CASTPRGIGGYTF. DNA of the CDR3: TGTGCCAGTACCCCTCGGGGGATTGGTGGCTACACCTTC.

The chain carries TRBV7-3 and TRBJ2-3; 8 bases map to TRBD2. This CDR3 comprises 15 residues. CDR1 is SGHTA and CDR2 is FQGTGA in the germline V gene. J gave up 1 base and V 6 bases, and 6 bases lay outside the gene matches. The DNA of the CDR3 is TGTGCCAGCAGTAATACCGGGGGGGGCACAGATACGCAGTATTTT. Encoded protein: CASSNTGGGTDTQYF.

CDR3 in DNA: TGTGCCTGGATCGTTTGGGGCCCCTCTTCTGGGGCCAACGTCCTGACTTTC. Residues: CAWIVWGPSSGANVLTF. The chain uses TRBV30 and TRBJ2-6, with D tentatively TRBD1 (5 bases). This CDR3 comprises 17 residues. Germline CDR1 GTSNPN, CDR2 SVGIG (reference sequence). V was pared by 4 bases and J by 1 base, with 17 bases between.

J is TRBJ2-1 and V is TRBV3-1 (or the pseudogene TRBV3-2); the D gene is possibly TRBD2 (5 bases). The V gene's germline CDR1 is LGHDT and CDR2 YNNKEL (reference sequence). This CDR3 has 13 amino acids. V lost 0 bases and J lost 7, with 7 bases in between. The CDR3 protein is CASSQDRGNEQFF. Written as DNA, the CDR3 is TGTGCCAGCAGCCAAGATCGAGGGAATGAGCAGTTCTTC.

The V gene is TRBV7-9, the J gene TRBJ2-1; 8 nucleotides align to TRBD2. Germline-derived CDR1 and CDR2 are SEHNR and FQNEAQ (reference sequence). The CDR3 covers 19 residues. The V and J ends lost 0 bases and 8 bases, in that order; junction bases with no gene match: 18. CDR3 residues: CASSLALESILREGYEQFF. The CDR3, as DNA: TGTGCCAGCAGCTTAGCGCTTGAAAGTATCTTACGGGAGGGATATGAGCAGTTCTTC.

This chain links TRBV7-9 with TRBJ1-6; maybe TRBD1 (5 bases). The CDR3 sequence is 12 residues long. Trimming cost V 5 bases and J 7 bases, with 6 bases left between them. The germline V gene encodes CDR1 SEHNR and CDR2 FQNEAQ (reference sequence). For the CDR3, the DNA is TGTGCCAGCAGCCGGGGGAATTCACCCCTCCACTTT. This codes for CASSRGNSPLHF.

This sequence joins TRBV6-5 and TRBJ1-2; 8 bases align to TRBD1. Germline V gives CDR1 MNHEY, CDR2 SVGAGI. This CDR3 is 13 amino acids long. V trimming: 7 bases; J trimming: 8 bases; junction bases outside the gene matches: 9. CDR3 DNA: TGTGCCAGCACTGGACAGGGAGGGTGGGGCTACACCTTC. It translates to CASTGQGGWGYTF.

This chain joins TRBV6-2 or TRBV6-3 and TRBJ2-2, with D possibly TRBD1 on 5 matching bases. Trimming pared 2 bases from V and 0 bases from J, leaving 13 bases between. This CDR3 has 17 amino acids. CDR1 is MNHEY, CDR2 SVGEGT, per germline. The CDR3 region is CASSYPRQGANTGELFF. DNA of the CDR3: TGTGCCAGCAGTTACCCCAGGCAGGGCGCGAACACCGGGGAGCTGTTTTTT.

This chain uses TRBV19 with TRBJ1-2; D is perhaps TRBD1 (6 bases). Germline V CDR1 and CDR2: LNHDA, SQIVND (reference sequence). V lost 1 base to trimming and J lost 6 bases, with 9 bases between them. The CDR3 has 13 residues. The CDR3 nucleotides are TGTGCCAGTAGTATAGTTCACAGGGATGGCTACACCTTC. Translating gives CASSIVHRDGYTF.

The CDR3 DNA reads TGCGCCAGCAATGTACTACTTAGCACAGATACGCAGTATTTT. It specifies CASNVLLSTDTQYF. The chain employs TRBV10-2 and TRBJ2-3; no clear D gene. This CDR3 region has 14 residues. Germline loops: CDR1 WSHSY, CDR2 SAAADI. Trimming took 7 bases from V and 0 from J, leaving 11 bases between them.

V and J are TRBV6-6 and TRBJ2-2; D may be TRBD1 (8 bases). Trimming shortened V by 2 bases and J by 6 bases, and 16 bases separated the two germline ends. The CDR3 is made up of 16 amino acids. The germline V gene has CDR1 MNHNY and CDR2 SVGAGI (reference sequence). CDR3 bases: TGTGCCAGCAGTTACGTTGGACAGGGAGGGTCCGGGGAGCTGTTTTTT. This codes for CASSYVGQGGSGELFF.

V usage is TRBV27 and J usage is TRBJ2-2; 7 bases line up with TRBD1. From germline, CDR1 is MNHEY and CDR2 SMNVEV (reference sequence). Unmatched junction bases numbered 3, after V lost 0 bases and J lost 5 bases. The CDR3 is 15 residues long. As DNA, the CDR3 is TGTGCCAGCAGTTTATCGACAGGGCAGACCGGGGAGCTGTTTTTT. It codes for CASSLSTGQTGELFF.